This T cell receptor beta chain was sequenced during a study of PD-L1 blockade in urothelial cancer. Study summary: Patients began atezolizumab, 1,200 mg intravenously every 3 weeks, in about 2014. Researchers looked at the blood 3 weeks (second dose) and 6 weeks after treatment began.

Germline V gives CDR1 KGHSH, CDR2 LQKENI. This CDR3 is built from 16 residues. V shed 3 bases and J shed 5 bases, with 17 bases lying between them. The protocol was immunoSEQ multiplex PCR, while the TCRdb copy is restricted to in-frame clones and leaves out a portion. The repertoire holds some 50,000 clones, with around 88% as singletons. Time point indicated: pretreatment peripheral blood. Sampling of each patient yielded between 1 and 8 specimens, collected pretreatment and on-treatment. This specimen consisted of PBMCs, obtained around atezolizumab (anti-PD-L1) treatment. V usage is TRBV18 and J usage is TRBJ1-5; perhaps TRBD1 as D (5 bases). The clonotype was recovered from a woman aged 60-75 years with urothelial cancer. The DNA of the CDR3 is TGTGCCAGCTCACCCGGAGTCTGGGGGAGGGATCAGCCCCAGCATTTT. This gives the protein CASSPGVWGRDQPQHF. Drawing the rest from reference TRBV18 and TRBJ1-5, the complete variable domain is NAGVMQNPRHLVRRRGQEARLRCSPMKGHSHVYWYRQLPEEGLKFMVYLQKENIIDESGMPKERFSAEFPKEGPSILRIQQVVRGDSAAYFCASSPGVWGRDQPQHFGDGTRLSIL.